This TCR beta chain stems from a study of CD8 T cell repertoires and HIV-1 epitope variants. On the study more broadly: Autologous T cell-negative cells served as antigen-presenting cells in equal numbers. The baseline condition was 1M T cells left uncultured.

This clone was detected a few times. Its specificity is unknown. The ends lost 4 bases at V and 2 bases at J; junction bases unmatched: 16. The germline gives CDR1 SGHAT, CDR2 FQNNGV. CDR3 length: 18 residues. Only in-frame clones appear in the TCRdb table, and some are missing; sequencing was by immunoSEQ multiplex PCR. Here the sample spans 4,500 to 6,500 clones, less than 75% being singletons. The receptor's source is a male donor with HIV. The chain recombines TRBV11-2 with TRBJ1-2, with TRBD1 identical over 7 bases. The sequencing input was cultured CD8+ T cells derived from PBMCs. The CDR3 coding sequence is TGTGCCAGCAGCTCTACTTTTGGGACAGCCTTTCTAAACTATGGCTACACCTTC. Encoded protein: CASSSTFGTAFLNYGYTF.